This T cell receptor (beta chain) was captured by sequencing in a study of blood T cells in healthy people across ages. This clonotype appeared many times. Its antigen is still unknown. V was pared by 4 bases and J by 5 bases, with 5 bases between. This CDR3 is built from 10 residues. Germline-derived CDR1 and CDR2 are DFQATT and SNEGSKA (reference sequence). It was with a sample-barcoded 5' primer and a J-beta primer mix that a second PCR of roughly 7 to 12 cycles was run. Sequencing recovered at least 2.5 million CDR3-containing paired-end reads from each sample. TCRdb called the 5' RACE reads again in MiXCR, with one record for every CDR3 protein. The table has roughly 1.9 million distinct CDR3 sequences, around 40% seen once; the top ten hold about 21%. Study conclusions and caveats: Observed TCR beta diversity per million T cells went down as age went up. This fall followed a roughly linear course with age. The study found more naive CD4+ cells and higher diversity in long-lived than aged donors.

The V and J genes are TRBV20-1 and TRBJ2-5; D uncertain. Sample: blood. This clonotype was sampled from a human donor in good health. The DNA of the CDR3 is TGCAGTGCTATGGTGGAGACCCAGTACTTC. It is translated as CSAMVETQYF.